Presented here are 14 T cell receptor beta chains from one specimen sequenced in a study of blood T cells in healthy people across ages. It was with a sample-barcoded 5' primer and a J-beta primer mix that a second PCR of roughly 7 to 11 cycles was run. TCRdb reprocessed the 5' RACE reads via MiXCR and lists one record per CDR3 protein. The profile shows under 2,000,000 distinct CDR3 sequences, 40% to 55% of them singletons. The sequenced sample consisted of blood. The receptor set was obtained from a woman aged 40-49 years in good health.

This chain connects TRBV29-1 to TRBJ2-3; no firm D call. V gave up 4 bases and J gave up 2 bases, with 13 bases separating them. The CDR3 has 14 residues. CDR1 SQVTM and CDR2 ANQGSEA come from the germline V gene. The CDR3 DNA reads TGCAGCGTTGTGGTGAACTGGTACACAGATACGCAGTATTTT. It codes for CSVVVNWYTDTQYF.

This clonotype has more than one count but fewer than ten. J is TRBJ2-7 and V is TRBV6-6, with D tentatively TRBD2 (6 bases). Germline V gives CDR1 MNHNY, CDR2 SVGAGI (reference sequence). V shed 4 bases and J shed 3 bases, with 13 bases lying between them. The CDR3 is made up of 14 amino acids. Written as DNA, the CDR3 is TGTGCCAGCAGTTCCCACGGCGGGAACTACGAGCAGTACTTC. Amino acid sequence: CASSSHGGNYEQYF.

In this sample, this clonotype turned up a few times. The rearrangement joins TRBV5-1 to TRBJ1-2, with 11 bases aligning to TRBD1. The CDR3 extends over 15 amino acids. The ends lost 5 bases at V and 4 bases at J; junction bases unmatched: 7. Germline CDR1 and CDR2: SGHRS and YFSETQ. The CDR3 coding sequence is TGCGCCAGCAGACTAGGGACAGGGGGATCCTATGGCTACACCTTC. Translation: CASRLGTGGSYGYTF.

The genes are TRBV6-1 and TRBJ1-5; the match to TRBD1 covers 8 bases. After removal of 7 bases from V and 1 base from J, the junction contained 6 bases not matched to a gene. In germline, CDR1 is MNHNS, CDR2 SASEGT. This CDR3 has 15 residues. The CDR3 DNA reads as TGTGCCAGCACGGACAGGGACCAAAGCAATCAGCCCCAGCATTTT. Protein sequence: CASTDRDQSNQPQHF.

This clonotype was counted a single time. The genes are TRBV6-6 and TRBJ2-1, with 8 bases that match TRBD2. Germline V gene data show CDR1 as MNHNY and CDR2 as SVGAGI (reference sequence). V lost 11 bases, J lost 7 bases, and 13 bases stayed unmatched. The CDR3 is 14 amino acids. The CDR3 sequence: CAGKLTGTSNEQFF. The CDR3 DNA follows: TGTGCCGGCAAGCTCACCGGGACTAGTAATGAGCAGTTCTTC.

The gene calls are TRBV6-2 or TRBV6-3 and TRBJ2-5; 8 bases align to TRBD2. Germline CDR1 is MNHEY and CDR2 is SVGEGT. The CDR3 contains 15 residues. The CDR3 spells CAKNGGEEARETQYF. As DNA, the CDR3 is TGTGCTAAAAACGGGGGGGAGGAGGCAAGGGAGACCCAGTACTTC.

The chain joins TRBV10-3 to TRBJ2-7; D call uncertain. Germline CDR1 is ENHRY and CDR2 is SYGVKD. The CDR3 is made up of 15 amino acids. V was shortened by 2 bases and J by 0 bases, with 11 bases between the two germline ends. The CDR3 here is CAISERDESSYEQYF. CDR3 DNA: TGTGCCATCAGTGAGAGAGACGAGAGCTCCTACGAGCAGTACTTC.

CDR3 DNA sequence: TGTGCCAGCAGCCCACAGGGGAAGCAGCCCCAGCATTTT. It yields the protein CASSPQGKQPQHF. The rearrangement uses TRBV6-5 and TRBJ1-5; 7 positions match TRBD1. CDR1 is MNHEY and CDR2 is SVGAGI in the germline V gene. The length of the CDR3 is 13 residues. The V gene end was trimmed by 6 bases and the J gene end by 7 bases; junction bases not matched to a gene: 6.

The genes are TRBV18 and TRBJ2-7, with TRBD1 matching 7 bases. The end of the DNA aligns better with TRBJ2-5, so the J call may be wrong. Per the germline V gene, CDR1 is KGHSH and CDR2 is LQKENI. The CDR3 has 16 amino acids. CDR3 sequence reads: CASSPKTGPAKETQYF. DNA of the CDR3: TGTGCCAGCTCACCAAAGACAGGGCCCGCGAAGGAGACCCAGTACTTC.

V gene TRBV20-1 combines with J gene TRBJ2-7; TRBD1 or TRBD2 may be the D gene (5 bases each). The CDR3 is 10 amino acids. In germline, CDR1 is DFQATT, CDR2 SNEGSKA (reference sequence). The V end lost 6 bases, the J end lost 6 bases, and 9 bases lay between the germline ends. In DNA, the CDR3 is TGCAGTGCAGGGGAGTTCGAGCAGTACTTC. This gives the protein CSAGEFEQYF.

This clonotype was observed a few times. The CDR3 spells CASSTAMTETQYF. The CDR3 DNA reads TGTGCCAGCAGCACGGCCATGACGGAGACCCAGTACTTC. The rearrangement uses TRBV7-2 and TRBJ2-5, with no clear D. CDR1 is SGHTA, CDR2 FQGNSA, per germline. The CDR3 length is 13 residues. V lost 5 bases and J 5 bases, leaving 12 bases between the germline ends.

This clonotype was seen many times. The V call is TRBV7-2, the J call TRBJ2-4; 7 bases match TRBD1. Germline assignment: CDR1 SGHTA and CDR2 FQGNSA. This CDR3 has 16 amino acids. The V segment lost 3 bases and the J segment 2 bases; nucleotides outside the gene matches: 7. CDR3 protein: CASSFTGTAPKNIQYF. Here the CDR3 DNA reads TGTGCCAGCAGCTTCACCGGGACAGCACCCAAAAACATTCAGTACTTC.

This clonotype was counted at least ten times. This chain links TRBV10-3 with TRBJ2-7, with D perhaps matching TRBD1 (6 bases). The germline V gene has CDR1 ENHRY and CDR2 SYGVKD. Trimming took 5 bases from V and 5 from J, leaving 10 bases between them. This CDR3 is built from 12 residues. The DNA for the CDR3 is TGTGCCATCAGTCGGACAGACGACGAGCAGTACTTC. Encoded protein: CAISRTDDEQYF.

The rearrangement links TRBV12-3 or TRBV12-4 to TRBJ2-4; 8 nucleotides agree with TRBD2. CDR3 size: 16 residues. J was trimmed by 2 bases and V by 3 bases; bases with no gene match: 6. CDR3 sequence: CASSFVAGLSKNIQYF. CDR3 DNA sequence: TGTGCCAGCAGTTTCGTAGCGGGGTTATCCAAAAACATTCAGTACTTC.